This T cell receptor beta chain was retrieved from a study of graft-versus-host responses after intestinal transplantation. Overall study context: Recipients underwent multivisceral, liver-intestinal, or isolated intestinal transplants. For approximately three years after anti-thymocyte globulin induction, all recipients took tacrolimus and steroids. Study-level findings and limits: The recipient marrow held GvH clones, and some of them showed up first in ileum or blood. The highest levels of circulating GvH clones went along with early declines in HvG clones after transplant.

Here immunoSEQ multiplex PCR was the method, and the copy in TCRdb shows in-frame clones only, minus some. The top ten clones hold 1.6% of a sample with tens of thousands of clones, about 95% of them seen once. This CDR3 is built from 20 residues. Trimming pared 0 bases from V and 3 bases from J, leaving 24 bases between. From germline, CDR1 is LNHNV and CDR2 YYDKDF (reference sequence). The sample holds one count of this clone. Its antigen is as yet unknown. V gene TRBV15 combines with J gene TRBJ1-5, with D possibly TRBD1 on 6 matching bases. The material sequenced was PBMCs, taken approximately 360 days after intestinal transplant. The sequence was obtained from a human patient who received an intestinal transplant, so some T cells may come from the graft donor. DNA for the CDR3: TGTGCCACCAGCAGAGAGAGAACCACGACAGGAGAAGGCCCCAATCAGCCCCAGCATTTT. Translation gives CATSRERTTTGEGPNQPQHF.